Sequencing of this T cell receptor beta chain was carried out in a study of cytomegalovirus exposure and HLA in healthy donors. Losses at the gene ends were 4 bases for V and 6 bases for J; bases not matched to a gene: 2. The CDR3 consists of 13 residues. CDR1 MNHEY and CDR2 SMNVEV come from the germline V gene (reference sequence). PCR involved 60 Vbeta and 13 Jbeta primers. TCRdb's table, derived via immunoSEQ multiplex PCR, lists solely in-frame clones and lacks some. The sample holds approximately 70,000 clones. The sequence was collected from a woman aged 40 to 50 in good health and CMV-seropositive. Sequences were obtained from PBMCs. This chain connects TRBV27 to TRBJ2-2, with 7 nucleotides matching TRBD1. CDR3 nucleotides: TGTGCCAGCAGTTCCACAGGGGCCGGGGAGCTGTTTTTT. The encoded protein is CASSSTGAGELFF.